Listed below are T cell receptor beta chains from one sample, sequenced in a study of T cells in Graves' hyperthyroidism and ophthalmopathy. TCRdb passed the multiplex PCR reads through MiXCR, listing each CDR3 protein once. This sample has around 540,000 distinct CDR3 sequences, with around 46% found just once. The source material was peripheral blood or thyroid tissue (not recorded which). These receptors were taken from a woman under 30 with Graves' hyperthyroidism. Both conserved end residues are part of each CDR3. Fields, in order: J gene, clone size, D gene, V gene, CDR3 DNA, CDR3 protein. A D gene is named only where the DNA matches it firmly. For some rows the clone size is stated as once, few or many, or as a class when expanded; others skip it.

TRBJ1-5,few,NA,TRBV19,TGTGCCAGTAAAGGGGATCAGCCCCAGCATTTT,CASKGDQPQHF
TRBJ2-5,few,TRBD2,TRBV6-1,TGTGCCAGCAGCGGGACTAGCGGGAGGGTCGGACAAGAGACCCAGTACTTC,CASSGTSGRVGQETQYF
TRBJ2-5,NA,NA,TRBV12-3/TRBV12-4,TGTGCCAGCAGATCGACGCCGGTCCAAGAGACCCAGTACTTC,CASRSTPVQETQYF
TRBJ1-5,NA,TRBD1,TRBV7-9,TGTGCCAGCAGGCCCGGGACAGGGGGCGGTCAGCCCCAGCATTTT,CASRPGTGGGQPQHF
TRBJ2-5,few,TRBD1,TRBV20-1,TGCAGTGCGCGGACAGGGTCCTGGGAGACCCAGTACTTC,CSARTGSWETQYF
TRBJ2-7,NA,NA,TRBV7-6,TGTGCCAGCAGCCCAACATACCCGGGACTCTCCTACGAGCAGTACTTC,CASSPTYPGLSYEQYF
TRBJ2-7,NA,NA,TRBV19,TGTGCCAGTAGTGCGACAGTTTCGGAGCAGTACTTC,CASSATVSEQYF
TRBJ1-2,few,TRBD1,TRBV7-2,TGTGCCAGCAGCTTCGGACAGGGCCAAAACTATGGCTACACCTTC,CASSFGQGQNYGYTF
TRBJ1-2,few,NA,TRBV2,TGTGCCAGGGCTAACTATGGCTACACCTTC,CARANYGYTF
TRBJ1-2,NA,NA,TRBV24-1,TGTGCCACCAGGGGAGGTGGCTACACCTTC,CATRGGGYTF
TRBJ2-7,few,NA,TRBV20-1,TGCAGTGCCATACTGCCCGGGACCCGCCTGGGCGAGCAGTACTTC,CSAILPGTRLGEQYF
TRBJ1-3,once,NA,TRBV2,TGTGCCAGCAGTGCGGTCGACAGCTCTGGAAACACCATATATTTT,CASSAVDSSGNTIYF
TRBJ2-7,NA,NA,TRBV12-3/TRBV12-4,TGTGCCAGCAGTGTCGGGACACCGTCCTACGAGCAGTACTTC,CASSVGTPSYEQYF
TRBJ1-1,many,NA,TRBV24-1,TGTGCCACCAGTGATCCGGACAGAACTGAAGCTTTCTTT,CATSDPDRTEAFF
TRBJ1-3,many,TRBD1,TRBV12-3/TRBV12-4,TGTGCCAGTCTTGTCGACAGGGAAGGAAACACCATATATTTT,CASLVDREGNTIYF
TRBJ1-6,many,TRBD1,TRBV7-8,TGTGCCAGCAGACACACCGCCGGGACAGGACACAATTCACCCCTCCACTTT,CASRHTAGTGHNSPLHF
TRBJ1-2,NA,NA,TRBV2,TGTGCCAGCAGTGAAACGGGGCAGGGATCTAGCTACACCTTC,CASSETGQGSSYTF
TRBJ2-5,few,TRBD2,TRBV7-2,TGTGCCAGCAGCTTAGGGGCGACTAGCGGCGAGACCCAGTACTTC,CASSLGATSGETQYF
TRBJ1-1,NA,NA,TRBV12-3/TRBV12-4,TGTGCCCCCCGCGGGCAGATGAACACTGAAGCTTTCTTT,CAPRGQMNTEAFF
TRBJ2-7,few,NA,TRBV10-3,TGTGCCATCAGTGAGGCAGGGCCAACCTACGAGCAGTACTTC,CAISEAGPTYEQYF
TRBJ1-2,many,TRBD1,TRBV5-1,TGCGCCAGCAGCTTACGACAGGGGATCGGCTACACCTTC,CASSLRQGIGYTF
TRBJ1-4,few,NA,TRBV2,TGTGCCAGCAGTGAGGGTGGGCAGTGGGAAAAACTGTTTTTT,CASSEGGQWEKLFF
TRBJ2-7,NA,NA,TRBV20-1,TGCAGTGCTAAACAGGGAGGGGGCGAGCAGTACTTC,CSAKQGGGEQYF
TRBJ1-5,NA,TRBD1,TRBV20-1,TGCAGTGCTAGAAAACTAGGGACAGGTGCCATCAAGCCCCAGCATTTT,CSARKLGTGAIKPQHF
TRBJ1-2,NA,TRBD1,TRBV12-5,TGTGCTAGAGAACAGGGGGCGCGGGACTATGGCTACACCTTC,CAREQGARDYGYTF
TRBJ1-6,many,TRBD1,TRBV7-9,TGTGCCAGCCAACCGACAGGGAGTTCACCCCTCCACTTT,CASQPTGSSPLHF
TRBJ2-7,few,TRBD2,TRBV20-1,TGCAGTGCTAGAGGGGATAGCGGGACTTACGAGCAGTACTTC,CSARGDSGTYEQYF
TRBJ2-7,NA,TRBD2,TRBV7-2,TGCGCCAGCAGCTTGGTTCCCGGGGGGGACTCCTACGAGCAGTACTTC,CASSLVPGGDSYEQYF
TRBJ1-1,few,NA,TRBV2,TGTGCCAGCGTAGGTGTTAGGAACACTGAAGCTTTCTTT,CASVGVRNTEAFF
TRBJ2-3,NA,NA,TRBV2,TGTGCCAGCAGGCCGTTGGTACCAGATACGCAGTATTTT,CASRPLVPDTQYF
TRBJ2-7,many,NA,TRBV29-1,TGCAGCGTTGGAGAGCCGATTGGTCACGAGCAGTACTTC,CSVGEPIGHEQYF
TRBJ1-1,NA,NA,TRBV13,TGTGCCGGCAGCTCATCCTGGGGCACTGAAGCTTTCTTT,CAGSSSWGTEAFF
TRBJ2-7,once,NA,TRBV6-5,TGTGCCAGCAGTTATAGCGGTTTTACCTACGAGCAGTACTTC,CASSYSGFTYEQYF
TRBJ1-2,few,NA,TRBV7-9,TGCGCCACCAACCCCGGACGTACAAACTATGGCTACACCTTC,CATNPGRTNYGYTF
TRBJ2-7,NA,TRBD1,TRBV20-1,TGCAGCCGAGGGGGACAGGCACTCTACGAGCAGTACTTC,CSRGGQALYEQYF
TRBJ2-5,many,TRBD1,TRBV19,TGTGCCAGTAGTCAACAGGGGAACCAAGAGACCCAGTACTTC,CASSQQGNQETQYF
TRBJ1-5,NA,NA,TRBV12-3/TRBV12-4,TGTGCCAGCAGTTTAGCTAGGTCGCAGGGTGGCCAGCCCCAGCATTTT,CASSLARSQGGQPQHF
TRBJ1-2,many,NA,TRBV24-1,TGTGCCACCAGTGACGGAGGCCTAGGCTACACCTTC,CATSDGGLGYTF
TRBJ1-2,NA,TRBD1,TRBV29-1,TGCAGCCCCGGGACAGTGGATGGCTACACCTTC,CSPGTVDGYTF
TRBJ1-3,NA,NA,TRBV25-1,TGTGCCAGCAGTGCTCACAAGAGCTCTGGAAACACCATATATTTT,CASSAHKSSGNTIYF
TRBJ2-7,NA,TRBD2,TRBV4-3,TGCGCCAGCAGCCAAGACGGACTAGACACATCCTACGAGCAGTACTTC,CASSQDGLDTSYEQYF
TRBJ1-1,many,NA,TRBV7-9,TGTGCCAGCTCCAGGGACACTGAAGCTTTCTTT,CASSRDTEAFF
TRBJ1-1,NA,NA,TRBV6-1,TGTGCCAGCAGGTTTCGACAGGAAGCTTTCTTT,CASRFRQEAFF
TRBJ2-7,NA,TRBD2,TRBV2,TGTGCCAGCAGTGAATCGCTAGCGGGATTTGAGCAGTACTTC,CASSESLAGFEQYF
TRBJ2-5,NA,TRBD2,TRBV2,TGTGCCAGCGCACCGGGACTAGCGGTAGAGACCCAGTACTTC,CASAPGLAVETQYF
TRBJ1-5,once,NA,TRBV2,TGTGCCAGCAGTGAACATAGTTCTGGCAATCAGCCCCAGCATTTT,CASSEHSSGNQPQHF
TRBJ1-2,many,NA,TRBV7-9,TGTGCCAGCAGGTCCGGGGCTGACAATGGCTACACCTTC,CASRSGADNGYTF
TRBJ2-7,many,NA,TRBV7-6,TGTGCCAGCAGCTTTGAGGGGGAGCAGTACTTC,CASSFEGEQYF
TRBJ2-7,NA,TRBD1,TRBV7-9,TGTGCCAGCAGCAGGGGGCGAGATGGCGAGCAGTACTTC,CASSRGRDGEQYF
TRBJ1-2,NA,NA,TRBV25-1,TGTGCCAGCAGGGGCACTACGACAGCCAACTATGGCTACACCTTC,CASRGTTTANYGYTF
TRBJ2-2,few,TRBD1,TRBV7-8,TGTGCCAGCAGTCAACACAGGGGTCCCGGGGAGCTGTTTTTT,CASSQHRGPGELFF
TRBJ1-1,many,TRBD1,TRBV29-1,TGCAGCGTGCAGGGGGTAGGCACTGAAGCTTTCTTT,CSVQGVGTEAFF